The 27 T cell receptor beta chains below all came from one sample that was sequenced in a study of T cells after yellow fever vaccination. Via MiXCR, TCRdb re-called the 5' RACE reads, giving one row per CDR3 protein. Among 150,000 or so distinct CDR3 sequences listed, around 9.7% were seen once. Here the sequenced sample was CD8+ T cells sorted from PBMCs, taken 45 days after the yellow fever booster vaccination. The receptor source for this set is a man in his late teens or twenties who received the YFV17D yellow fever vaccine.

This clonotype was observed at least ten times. CDR3 sequence (DNA): TGTGCCAGCAGCTTGTCGGCGGGACGAAACACCATATATTTT. Its translation is CASSLSAGRNTIYF. The chain has TRBV5-6 and TRBJ1-3, with a tentative D call TRBD1 (5 bases). This CDR3 comprises 14 residues. Germline CDR1 and CDR2: SGHDT and YYEEEE. Trimming took off 1 base at V and 5 bases at J, with 10 bases between the two ends.

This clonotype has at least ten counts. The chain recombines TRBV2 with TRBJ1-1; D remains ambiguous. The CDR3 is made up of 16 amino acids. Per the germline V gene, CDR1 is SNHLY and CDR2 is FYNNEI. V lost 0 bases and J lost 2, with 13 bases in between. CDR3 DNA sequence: TGTGCCAGCAGTGAAGCGCTTACGGGGTTAAACACTGAAGCTTTCTTT. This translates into CASSEALTGLNTEAFF.

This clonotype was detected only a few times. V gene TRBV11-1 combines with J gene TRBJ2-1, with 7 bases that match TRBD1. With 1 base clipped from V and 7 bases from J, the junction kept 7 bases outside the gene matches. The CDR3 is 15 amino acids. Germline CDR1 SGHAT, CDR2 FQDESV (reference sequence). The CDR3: CASSLEGPGGNEQFF. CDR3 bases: TGTGCCAGCAGCTTAGAGGGTCCAGGGGGTAATGAGCAGTTCTTC. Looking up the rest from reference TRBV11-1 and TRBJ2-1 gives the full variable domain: EAEVAQSPRYKITEKSQAVAFWCDPISGHATLYWYRQILGQGPELLVQFQDESVVDDSQLPKDRFSAERLKGVDSTLKIQPAELGDSAMYLCASSLEGPGGNEQFFGPGTRLTVL.

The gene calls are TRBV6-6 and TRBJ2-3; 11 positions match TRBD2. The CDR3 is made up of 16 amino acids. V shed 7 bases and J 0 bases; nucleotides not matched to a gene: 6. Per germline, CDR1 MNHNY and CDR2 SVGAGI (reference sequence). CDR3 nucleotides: TGTGCCAGCAAATTAGCGGGGGGGCGTAGCACAGATACGCAGTATTTT. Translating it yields CASKLAGGRSTDTQYF.

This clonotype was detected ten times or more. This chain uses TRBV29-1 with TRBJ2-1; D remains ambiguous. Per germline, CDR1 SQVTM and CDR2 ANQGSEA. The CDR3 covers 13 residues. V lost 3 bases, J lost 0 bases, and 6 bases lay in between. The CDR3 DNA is TGCAGCGTTGACTCGAGCTCCTACAATGAGCAGTTCTTC. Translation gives CSVDSSSYNEQFF.

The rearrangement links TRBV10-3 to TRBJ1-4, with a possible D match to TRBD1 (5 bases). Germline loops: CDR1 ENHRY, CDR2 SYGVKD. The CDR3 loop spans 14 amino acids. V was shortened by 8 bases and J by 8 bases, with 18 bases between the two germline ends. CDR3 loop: CAIRDSGTGEKLFF. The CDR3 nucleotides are TGTGCCATCCGCGACTCAGGGACGGGGGAAAAACTGTTTTTT.

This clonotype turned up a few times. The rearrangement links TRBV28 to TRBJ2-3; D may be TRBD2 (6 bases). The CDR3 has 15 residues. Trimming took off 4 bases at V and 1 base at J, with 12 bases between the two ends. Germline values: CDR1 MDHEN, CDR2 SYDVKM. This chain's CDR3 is CASSSSWGGTDTQYF. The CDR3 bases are TGTGCCAGCAGTTCATCGTGGGGGGGCACAGATACGCAGTATTTT.

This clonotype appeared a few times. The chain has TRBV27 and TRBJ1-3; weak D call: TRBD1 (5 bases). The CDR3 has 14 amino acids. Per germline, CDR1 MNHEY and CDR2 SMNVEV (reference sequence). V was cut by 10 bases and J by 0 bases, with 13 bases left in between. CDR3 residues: CATRGVSSGNTIYF. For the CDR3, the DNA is TGTGCCACCCGGGGGGTTAGCTCTGGAAACACCATATATTTT.

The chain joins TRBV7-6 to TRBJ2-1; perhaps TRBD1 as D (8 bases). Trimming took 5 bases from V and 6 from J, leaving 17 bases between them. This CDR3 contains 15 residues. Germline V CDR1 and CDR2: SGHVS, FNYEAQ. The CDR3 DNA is TGTGCCAGCAGCCGAAGCGGGACAGGTGGCAATGAGCAGTTCTTC. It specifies CASSRSGTGGNEQFF.

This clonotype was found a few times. The CDR3 DNA reads TGCGCCAGCAGCCAAAGGGAAAGTAGCTCCTACAATGAGCAGTTCTTC. Its protein product is CASSQRESSSYNEQFF. The chain joins TRBV4-1 to TRBJ2-1, with D hard to call. Germline assignment: CDR1 MGHRA and CDR2 YSYEKL. V was cut by 2 bases and J by 0 bases, with 11 bases left in between. This CDR3 has 16 residues.

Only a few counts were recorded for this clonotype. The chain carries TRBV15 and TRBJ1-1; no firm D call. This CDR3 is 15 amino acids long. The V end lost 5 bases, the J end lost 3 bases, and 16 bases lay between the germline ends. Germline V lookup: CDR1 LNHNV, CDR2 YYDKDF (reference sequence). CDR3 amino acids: CATSRLGGVHTEAFF. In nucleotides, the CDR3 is TGTGCCACCAGCCGACTAGGCGGGGTGCACACTGAAGCTTTCTTT.

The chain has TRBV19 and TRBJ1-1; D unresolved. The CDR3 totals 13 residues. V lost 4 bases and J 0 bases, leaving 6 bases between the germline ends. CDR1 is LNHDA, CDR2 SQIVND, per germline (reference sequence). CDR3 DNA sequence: TGTGCCAGTAGTAACTCACTGAACACTGAAGCTTTCTTT. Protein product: CASSNSLNTEAFF. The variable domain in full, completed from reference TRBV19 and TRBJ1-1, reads DGGITQSPKYLFRKEGQNVTLSCEQNLNHDAMYWYRQDPGQGLRLIYYSQIVNDFQKGDIAEGYSVSREKKESFPLTVTSAQKNPTAFYLCASSNSLNTEAFFGQGTRLTVV.

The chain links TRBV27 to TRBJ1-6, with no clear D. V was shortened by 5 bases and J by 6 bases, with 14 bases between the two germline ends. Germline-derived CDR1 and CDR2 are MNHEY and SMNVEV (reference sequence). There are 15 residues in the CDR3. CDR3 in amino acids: CASSPYRGSNSPLHF. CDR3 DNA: TGTGCCAGCAGTCCATATCGCGGGTCTAATTCACCCCTCCACTTT.

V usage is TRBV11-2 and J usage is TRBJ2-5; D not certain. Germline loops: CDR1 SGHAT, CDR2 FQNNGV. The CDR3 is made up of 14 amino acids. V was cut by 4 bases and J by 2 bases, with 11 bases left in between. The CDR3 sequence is CASSSPGPQETQYF. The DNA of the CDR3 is TGTGCCAGCAGCTCTCCCGGACCACAAGAGACCCAGTACTTC.

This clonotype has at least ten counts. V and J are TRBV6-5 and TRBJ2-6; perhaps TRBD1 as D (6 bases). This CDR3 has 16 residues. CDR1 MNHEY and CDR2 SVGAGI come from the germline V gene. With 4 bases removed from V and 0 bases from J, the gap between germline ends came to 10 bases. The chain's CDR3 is CASSSTGSSGANVLTF. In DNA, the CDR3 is TGTGCCAGCAGTTCCACAGGGAGCTCTGGGGCCAACGTCCTGACTTTC.

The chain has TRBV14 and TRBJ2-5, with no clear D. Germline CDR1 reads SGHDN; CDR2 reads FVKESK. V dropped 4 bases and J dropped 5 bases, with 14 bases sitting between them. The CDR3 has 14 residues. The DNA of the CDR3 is TGTGCCAGCAGCCCGACGGTGATGGATGAGACCCAGTACTTC. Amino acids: CASSPTVMDETQYF.

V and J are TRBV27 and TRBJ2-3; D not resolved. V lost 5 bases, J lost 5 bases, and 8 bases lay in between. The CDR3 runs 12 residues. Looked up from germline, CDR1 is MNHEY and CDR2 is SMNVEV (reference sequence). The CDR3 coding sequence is TGTGCCAGCAGTCATTCTAGAGATACGCAGTATTTT. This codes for CASSHSRDTQYF.

CDR3 sequence (DNA): TGCGCCAGCAGCTTGGAGTTCGGGACAGGGGGAGAGACCCAGTACTTC. Translating gives CASSLEFGTGGETQYF. The chain joins TRBV5-1 to TRBJ2-5; 11 bases line up with TRBD1. Germline V lookup: CDR1 SGHRS, CDR2 YFSETQ. V dropped 0 bases and J dropped 4; count of bases not matched to a gene: 5. This CDR3 is built from 16 residues.

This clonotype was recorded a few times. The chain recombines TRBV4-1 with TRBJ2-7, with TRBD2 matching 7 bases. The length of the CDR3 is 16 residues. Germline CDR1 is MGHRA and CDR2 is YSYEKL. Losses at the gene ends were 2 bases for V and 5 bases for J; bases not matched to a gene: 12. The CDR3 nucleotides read TGCGCCAGCAGCCAACGACTAGCCCAGCTAGAGCACGAGCAGTACTTC. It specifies CASSQRLAQLEHEQYF.

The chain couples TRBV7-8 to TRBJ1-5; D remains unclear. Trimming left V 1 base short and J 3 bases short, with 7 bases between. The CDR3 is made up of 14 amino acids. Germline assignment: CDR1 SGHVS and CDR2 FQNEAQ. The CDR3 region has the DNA TGTGCCAGCAGCTTAGTGGACCCCAATCAGCCCCAGCATTTT. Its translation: CASSLVDPNQPQHF.

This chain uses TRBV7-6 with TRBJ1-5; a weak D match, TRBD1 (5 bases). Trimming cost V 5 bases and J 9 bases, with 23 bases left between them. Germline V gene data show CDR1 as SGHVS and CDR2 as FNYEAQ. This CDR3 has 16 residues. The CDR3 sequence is CASSPAGPDGLGPQHF. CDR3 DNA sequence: TGTGCCAGCAGCCCAGCGGGGCCGGACGGGCTGGGGCCCCAGCATTTT. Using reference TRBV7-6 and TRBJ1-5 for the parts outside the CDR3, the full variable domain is GAGVSQSPRYKVTKRGQDVALRCDPISGHVSLYWYRQALGQGPEFLTYFNYEAQQDKSGLPNDRFSAERPEGSISTLTIQRTEQRDSAMYRCASSPAGPDGLGPQHFGDGTRLSIL.

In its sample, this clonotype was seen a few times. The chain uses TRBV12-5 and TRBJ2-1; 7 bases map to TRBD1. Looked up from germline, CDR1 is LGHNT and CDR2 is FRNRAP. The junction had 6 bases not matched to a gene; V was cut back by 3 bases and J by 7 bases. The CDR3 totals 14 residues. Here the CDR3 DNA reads TGTGCTAGTGGTTTTGACAGGGTTGGAAATGAGCAGTTCTTC. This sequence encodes CASGFDRVGNEQFF.

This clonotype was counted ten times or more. CDR3 sequence reads: CASSYRPVTDTQYF. DNA of the CDR3: TGTGCCAGCAGTTACCGGCCAGTCACAGATACGCAGTATTTT. This chain connects TRBV6-2 or TRBV6-3 to TRBJ2-3; no clear D gene. Trimming took 2 bases from V and 2 from J, leaving 8 bases between them. The CDR3 runs 14 residues. From germline, CDR1 is MNHEY and CDR2 SVGEGT.

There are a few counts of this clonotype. CDR3 sequence (DNA): TGTGCCACCGGAGGGGGCCCCGGGGAGCTGTTTTTT. As protein: CATGGGPGELFF. The V gene is TRBV19, the J gene TRBJ2-2, with D tentatively TRBD1 (7 bases). The V gene lost 10 bases and the J gene lost 6 bases, with 12 bases spanning the gap. This CDR3 has 12 residues. Germline assignment: CDR1 LNHDA and CDR2 SQIVND (reference sequence).

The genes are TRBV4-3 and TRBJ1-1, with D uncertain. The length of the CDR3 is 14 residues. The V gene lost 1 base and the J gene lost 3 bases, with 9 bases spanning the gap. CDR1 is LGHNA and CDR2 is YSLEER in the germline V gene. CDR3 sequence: CASSQGLSDTEAFF. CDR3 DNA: TGCGCCAGCAGCCAAGGATTAAGTGACACTGAAGCTTTCTTT.

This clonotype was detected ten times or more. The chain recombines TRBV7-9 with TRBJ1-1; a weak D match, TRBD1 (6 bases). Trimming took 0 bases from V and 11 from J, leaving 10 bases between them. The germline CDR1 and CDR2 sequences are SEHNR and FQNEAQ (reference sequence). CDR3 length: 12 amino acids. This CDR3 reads CASSLARGPAFF. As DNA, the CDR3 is TGTGCCAGCAGCTTAGCCCGGGGGCCGGCTTTCTTT.

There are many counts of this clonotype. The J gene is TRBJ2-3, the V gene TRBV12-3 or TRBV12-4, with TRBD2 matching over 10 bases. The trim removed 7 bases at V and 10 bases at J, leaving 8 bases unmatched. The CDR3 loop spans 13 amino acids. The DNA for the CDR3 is TGTGCCAGCATGGGGCCTAGCGGGGGAGCGCAGTATTTT. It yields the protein CASMGPSGGAQYF.